Presented here are 9 T cell receptor beta chains from one specimen sequenced in a study of T-cell reconstitution after alpha-beta-depleted transplantation in children. A TCRbeta library incorporating unique molecular identifiers was prepared. TCRdb re-called the PCR reads through MiXCR, storing one row per CDR3 protein. The sample carries approximately 290,000 distinct CDR3 sequences, approximately 10% recorded once. Sequencing was performed on peripheral blood, taken 180 days after TCRalphabeta/CD19-depleted stem cell transplant. The receptor source for this set is a male patient aged 2-10 years who had a stem cell transplant for chronic granulomatous disease, so the T cells may come from the graft donor.

The chain joins TRBV6-4 to TRBJ2-1, with 12 bases fitting TRBD2. The CDR3 is made up of 14 amino acids. Germline assignment: CDR1 MRHNA and CDR2 SNTAGT. The J segment lost 7 bases and the V segment lost 4 bases, leaving 2 bases of the junction unmatched. CDR3 residues: CASSAGTSGNEQFF. The CDR3 region has the DNA TGTGCCAGCAGTGCCGGGACTAGCGGGAATGAGCAGTTCTTC.

This clonotype was counted between two and nine times. The chain recombines TRBV7-3 with TRBJ2-6; no clear D gene. CDR1 SGHTA and CDR2 FQGTGA come from the germline V gene. The CDR3 totals 18 residues. Trimming shortened V by 1 base and J by 1 base, and 14 bases separated the two germline ends. This chain's CDR3 is CASSLSPPLVSGANVLTF. The CDR3 nucleotides are TGTGCCAGCAGCTTAAGCCCTCCTCTGGTATCTGGGGCCAACGTCCTGACTTTC.

This clonotype showed up many times. The rearrangement uses TRBV5-1 and TRBJ2-3; the D call may be TRBD1 or TRBD2 (5 bases each). Germline CDR1 is SGHRS and CDR2 is YFSETQ. The CDR3 is made up of 14 amino acids. The V and J ends lost 0 bases and 5 bases respectively, with 10 bases between them. The CDR3 nucleotides read TGCGCCAGCAGCTTGGCGGGGCACGGAGATACGCAGTATTTT. It encodes CASSLAGHGDTQYF.

This clonotype was found many times. Written as DNA, the CDR3 is TGTGCCAGCGGTAATTTCAACCCCTCCTACGAGCAGTACTTC. Its translation: CASGNFNPSYEQYF. This chain connects TRBV4-2 to TRBJ2-7; D remains unclear. CDR1 is LGHNA, CDR2 YNFKEQ, per germline. The CDR3 runs to 14 residues. Trimming pared 8 bases from V and 0 bases from J, leaving 14 bases between.

J is TRBJ2-6 and V is TRBV20-1, with 8 nucleotides matching TRBD1. The CDR3 loop spans 18 amino acids. From germline, CDR1 is DFQATT and CDR2 SNEGSKA (reference sequence). The CDR3: CRARAGGPLLSGANVLTF. CDR3 DNA sequence: TGCAGGGCTCGGGCAGGGGGCCCTCTCCTCTCTGGGGCCAACGTCCTGACTTTC.

This clonotype showed up many times. The rearrangement joins TRBV6-1 to TRBJ2-6; D unresolved. The CDR3 sequence is 16 residues long. Germline V gives CDR1 MNHNS, CDR2 SASEGT. The germline V and J ends were trimmed by 2 bases and 0 bases, with 8 bases remaining between them. Here the CDR3 reads CASSETAGSGANVLTF. The CDR3 nucleotides read TGTGCCAGCAGTGAAACGGCAGGCTCTGGGGCCAACGTCCTGACTTTC.

This clonotype has a count of ten or more. The gene calls are TRBV27 and TRBJ2-1; 11 bases align to TRBD2. Germline values: CDR1 MNHEY, CDR2 SMNVEV (reference sequence). The junction had 4 bases not matched to a gene; V was cut back by 1 base and J by 8 bases. This CDR3 spans 15 amino acids. CDR3 protein: CASSLYVLAGDEQFF. For the CDR3, the DNA is TGTGCCAGCAGTTTATATGTACTAGCGGGAGATGAGCAGTTCTTC.

Details on this clonotype: Being one base from a much bigger clone, this may be a read error. The rearrangement uses TRBV7-3 and TRBJ2-2; D call uncertain. This CDR3 is 13 amino acids long. Germline CDR1 reads SGHTA; CDR2 reads FQGTGA. The CDR3 coding sequence is TGTACCAGCAGACTGCAGTTCCACCGGGAGCTGTTTTTT. It encodes CTSRLQFHRELFF.

This clonotype was counted many times. The V gene is TRBV20-1, the J gene TRBJ2-7; D is possibly TRBD1 (6 bases). CDR3 length equals 18 residues. Germline values: CDR1 DFQATT, CDR2 SNEGSKA (reference sequence). Trimming left V 3 bases short and J 1 base short, with 25 bases between. In DNA form, the CDR3 reads TGCAGTGCTAGGAGTGCCCCACGAGCAGGGGTAGTGTCCTACGAGCAGTACTTC. This sequence encodes CSARSAPRAGVVSYEQYF.